The 6 T cell receptor beta chains below all came from one sample that was sequenced in a study of shared T cell receptors in the human thymus (dated by TCRdb to the early 2020s). The receptor library was made with the immunoSEQ multiplex PCR assay. TCRdb's version of the immuneACCESS table is confined to in-frame rearrangements and falls short of the full clone set. An unresolved V gene accounts for under half of the shortfall where checked; the remainder is of unknown origin. The sample table contains roughly 500,000 clones; only one count was recorded for about 84% of them. About 0.013% of the sample is held by the ten biggest clonotypes. Another study also made use of these data, one on human thymus T cells.

The sample consisted of thymocytes. The receptors originated from a boy under two years old with a congenital heart defect. Donor details come from another sample of the same person, matched by shared clones.

This chain uses TRBV28 with TRBJ1-6, with a weak D call TRBD1 (6 bases). The CDR3 runs to 23 residues. Between the trimmed V and J ends, which lost 8 bases and 0 bases, there was a span of 35 bases. Germline CDR1 and CDR2: MDHEN and SYDVKM. CDR3 nucleotides: TGTGCCAGCCGCCACGTTTGGGCAGAGGGACAATTCGGATCGGGCTCCTATAATTCACCCCTCCACTTT. Residues: CASRHVWAEGQFGSGSYNSPLHF.

This clone was found a few times. In the same sample, other DNA sequences code for this CDR3. The chain couples TRBV5-6 to TRBJ1-1; 10 bases are shared with TRBD1. The CDR3 is made up of 15 amino acids. CDR1 and CDR2 from the germline V gene are SGHDT and YYEEEE. The junction had 3 bases not matched to a gene; V was cut back by 4 bases and J by 0 bases. The DNA of the CDR3 is TGTGCCAGCAGCAGGGACAGGGGACTGAACACTGAAGCTTTCTTT. Translating gives CASSRDRGLNTEAFF.

The chain joins TRBV4-2 to TRBJ2-5; 7 nucleotides align to TRBD2. The end of the DNA fits TRBJ2-7 better, so the J call may be wrong. Per the germline V gene, CDR1 is LGHNA and CDR2 is YNFKEQ. The CDR3 is 14 amino acids. CDR3 bases: TGTGCCAGCAGCCAAGATCTAGCGGACTACGAGCAGTACTTC. Translation gives CASSQDLADYEQYF.

This clone was found once. V usage is TRBV7-2 and J usage is TRBJ1-5; no clear D. Germline-derived CDR1 and CDR2 are SGHTA and FQGNSA. The V gene lost 1 base and the J gene lost 4 bases, with 8 bases spanning the gap. The CDR3 sequence is 14 residues long. CDR3 protein: CASSLGEGNQPQHF. For the CDR3, the DNA is TGTGCCAGCAGCTTAGGGGAGGGAAATCAGCCCCAGCATTTT.

The chain combines TRBV19 with TRBJ2-1; the match to TRBD2 covers 10 bases. V shed 5 bases and J 0 bases; nucleotides not matched to a gene: 7. This CDR3 comprises 17 residues. Germline CDR1 LNHDA, CDR2 SQIVND (reference sequence). The CDR3 bases are TGTGCCAGTAGTTTAACTAGCGGGAAGCGCTCCTACAATGAGCAGTTCTTC. It specifies CASSLTSGKRSYNEQFF.

On this clone itself: Relative to the germline gene, one junction end is altered; a read error may explain this. The chain couples TRBV7-7 to TRBJ2-3; 15 positions match TRBD2. The CDR3 covers 19 residues. The germline V gene has CDR1 SSHAT and CDR2 FNYEAQ (reference sequence). CDR3 amino acids: CASSQAEGTSGRPTDTQYF. Written as DNA, the CDR3 is TGTGCTAGCAGCCAGGCTGAAGGGACTAGCGGGAGGCCCACAGATACGCAGTATTTT.